These 9 T cell receptor beta chains share one sample of origin, sequenced in a study of blood T cell repertoires in COVID-19. Only in-frame clones appear in the TCRdb table, and some are missing; sequencing was by immunoSEQ multiplex PCR. Of roughly 160,000 clones listed, 87% are singletons. The specimen sequenced was peripheral blood. Every receptor here comes from a woman in her sixties who had recovered from COVID-19.

The V call is TRBV5-4, the J call TRBJ1-1, with 8 bases matching TRBD1. CDR1 and CDR2 (germline): SGHNT, YYREEE (reference sequence). The CDR3 has 14 amino acids. With 4 bases clipped from V and 5 bases from J, the junction kept 7 bases outside the gene matches. The CDR3 spells CASSVDRGGTEAFF. In DNA form, the CDR3 reads TGTGCCAGCAGCGTCGACAGGGGTGGGACTGAAGCTTTCTTT.

This sequence joins TRBV2 and TRBJ2-1; weak D call: TRBD2 (6 bases). Per germline, CDR1 SNHLY and CDR2 FYNNEI. The CDR3 has 14 amino acids. With 4 bases removed from V and 2 bases from J, the gap between germline ends came to 9 bases. CDR3 nucleotide sequence: TGTGCCAGCAGTGTAACGGGGGCCTACAATGAGCAGTTCTTC. It specifies CASSVTGAYNEQFF. Full variable domain (remainder filled in from reference TRBV2 and TRBJ2-1): EPEVTQTPSHQVTQMGQEVILRCVPISNHLYFYWYRQILGQKVEFLVSFYNNEISEKSEIFDDQFSVERPDGSNFTLKIRSTKLEDSAMYFCASSVTGAYNEQFFGPGTRLTVL.

The genes are TRBV5-4 and TRBJ2-1; TRBD2 is a possible D gene (5 bases). The CDR3 sequence is 16 residues long. V lost 9 bases and J 9 bases, leaving 28 bases between the germline ends. Germline values: CDR1 SGHNT, CDR2 YYREEE (reference sequence). For the CDR3, the DNA is TGTGCCACCGGTGATCGGTCTAGCAGCAGTGTAAGTGAGCAGTTCTTC. Translated, it gives CATGDRSSSSVSEQFF.

This clone was counted only a few times. The chain has TRBV27 and TRBJ1-4, with 8 bases matching TRBD1. The ends lost 2 bases at V and 8 bases at J; junction bases unmatched: 4. CDR3 length equals 14 residues. Per the germline V gene, CDR1 is MNHEY and CDR2 is SMNVEV (reference sequence). The CDR3 loop is CASSLTDRGEKLFF. In nucleotides, the CDR3 is TGTGCCAGCAGTTTAACCGACAGGGGAGAAAAACTGTTTTTT.

The genes are TRBV5-5 and TRBJ2-7; D gene ambiguous. The germline V and J ends were trimmed by 4 bases and 3 bases, with 8 bases remaining between them. This CDR3 has 12 amino acids. Per the germline V gene, CDR1 is SGHKS and CDR2 is YYEKEE (reference sequence). The CDR3 nucleotides are TGTGCCAGCAGCGCGGTAAACTACGAGCAGTACTTC. Protein: CASSAVNYEQYF.

The V and J genes are TRBV7-8 and TRBJ1-6; D call uncertain. V dropped 5 bases and J dropped 9 bases, with 17 bases sitting between them. This CDR3 comprises 15 residues. CDR1 and CDR2 from the germline V gene are SGHVS and FQNEAQ. The CDR3 DNA reads as TGTGCCAGCAGCCCAGACTTCTACGGAGGTTCACCCCTCCACTTT. Its translation: CASSPDFYGGSPLHF.

J is TRBJ2-1 and V is TRBV5-1; the match to TRBD1 covers 8 bases. V lost 4 bases, J lost 4 bases, and 4 bases stayed unmatched. Per germline, CDR1 SGHRS and CDR2 YFSETQ. CDR3 length equals 14 residues. The CDR3 sequence is CASSQGQGYNEQFF. Here the CDR3 DNA reads TGCGCCAGCAGCCAAGGACAGGGTTACAATGAGCAGTTCTTC.

The chain employs TRBV3-1 (or the pseudogene TRBV3-2) and TRBJ1-2, with 9 nucleotides matching TRBD1. The junction had 4 bases not matched to a gene; V was cut back by 6 bases and J by 8 bases. The CDR3 covers 12 residues. Germline V gives CDR1 LGHDT, CDR2 YNNKEL (reference sequence). The CDR3 DNA follows: TGTGCCAGCAGACCCGGGACAGGGGGCTACACCTTC. Its protein product is CASRPGTGGYTF.

V and J are TRBV19 and TRBJ2-6, with a possible D match to TRBD1 (5 bases). Trimming left V 4 bases short and J 3 bases short, with 16 bases between. The CDR3 totals 17 residues. CDR1 is LNHDA and CDR2 is SQIVND in the germline V gene (reference sequence). CDR3: CASSKNQGLVGANVLTF. The CDR3 region has the DNA TGTGCCAGTAGTAAAAACCAGGGTTTGGTTGGGGCCAACGTCCTGACTTTC.